The 8 T cell receptor beta chains below all came from one sample that was sequenced in a study of blood T cell repertoires in COVID-19. Method: immunoSEQ multiplex PCR; TCRdb's copy keeps in-frame clones and lacks some. The sample holds 100,000 to 150,000 clones, roughly 83% seen once. The specimen was peripheral blood. The receptors originated from a woman aged 45-60 years with acute or convalescent COVID-19.

This rearrangement joins TRBV7-3 to TRBJ2-2; 8 bases map to TRBD2. The CDR3 contains 15 residues. From germline, CDR1 is SGHTA and CDR2 FQGTGA. Losses at the gene ends were 4 bases for V and 1 base for J; bases not matched to a gene: 2. CDR3 coding DNA: TGTGCCAGCAGCTCGACTAGCGAGAACACCGGGGAGCTGTTTTTT. Translated, it gives CASSSTSENTGELFF.

The V call is TRBV18, the J call TRBJ1-5, with 8 bases lining up with TRBD1. V was pared by 2 bases and J by 0 bases, with 12 bases of the junction left unmatched. CDR3 length: 19 amino acids. Per the germline V gene, CDR1 is KGHSH and CDR2 is LQKENI. The CDR3 is CASSPYPGTGGDSNQPQHF. The CDR3 DNA reads as TGTGCCAGCTCACCATACCCCGGGACAGGCGGGGATAGCAATCAGCCCCAGCATTTT.

V and J are TRBV7-8 and TRBJ2-1; TRBD1 matches 8 bases. Per the germline V gene, CDR1 is SGHVS and CDR2 is FQNEAQ. This CDR3 is built from 15 residues. With V trimmed by 2 bases and J by 9 bases, 9 bases remained unmatched. The DNA of the CDR3 is TGTGCCAGCAGCTTAAGGGACAGGAACACGGTTGAGCAGTTCTTC. Amino acid sequence: CASSLRDRNTVEQFF.

This chain joins TRBV3-1 (or the pseudogene TRBV3-2) and TRBJ2-3; 9 nucleotides align to TRBD1. The germline CDR1 and CDR2 sequences are LGHDT and YNNKEL (reference sequence). This CDR3 has 17 amino acids. Trimming at V came to 8 bases and at J to 2 bases, leaving 14 bases not matched to a gene. The CDR3 coding sequence is TGTGCCAGCCGACCACGGACAGGGGCGAAGGACACAGATACGCAGTATTTT. It yields the protein CASRPRTGAKDTDTQYF.

The genes are TRBV9 and TRBJ2-7, with D unclear. Germline V CDR1 and CDR2: SGDLS, YYNGEE. The V end was cut by 5 bases, the J end by 2 bases, with 14 bases between. This CDR3 is built from 14 residues. The chain's CDR3 is CASSLDSGAYEQYF. CDR3 sequence (DNA): TGTGCCAGCAGTTTAGACTCCGGAGCCTACGAGCAGTACTTC.

The CDR3 loop reads CASSIAWRGGTDTQYF. CDR3 coding DNA: TGTGCCAGTAGTATAGCATGGCGGGGGGGCACAGATACGCAGTATTTT. J is TRBJ2-3 and V is TRBV19, with TRBD2 matching 8 bases. Germline trimming cut 1 base from V and 1 base from J; bases unmatched to any gene: 4. The CDR3 consists of 16 residues. Per the germline V gene, CDR1 is LNHDA and CDR2 is SQIVND (reference sequence).

This rearrangement joins TRBV6-5 to TRBJ1-1; TRBD1 matches 9 bases. V shed 8 bases and J 4 bases; nucleotides not matched to a gene: 11. Germline V gene data show CDR1 as MNHEY and CDR2 as SVGAGI. This CDR3 is 15 amino acids long. The CDR3 bases are TGTGCCAGCCGTTCTACCCCGGACAGGGGCACTGAAGCTTTCTTT. Translation: CASRSTPDRGTEAFF.

In this sample, this clone turned up once. This chain joins TRBV6-1 and TRBJ1-3; 7 bases are a match to TRBD1. In germline, CDR1 is MNHNS, CDR2 SASEGT. V was clipped by 1 base and J by 0 bases; unmatched bases: 6. The CDR3 covers 17 residues. CDR3 amino acids: CASSEVDRAFSGNTIYF. The CDR3 DNA reads as TGTGCCAGCAGTGAAGTAGACAGGGCTTTCTCTGGAAACACCATATATTTT.